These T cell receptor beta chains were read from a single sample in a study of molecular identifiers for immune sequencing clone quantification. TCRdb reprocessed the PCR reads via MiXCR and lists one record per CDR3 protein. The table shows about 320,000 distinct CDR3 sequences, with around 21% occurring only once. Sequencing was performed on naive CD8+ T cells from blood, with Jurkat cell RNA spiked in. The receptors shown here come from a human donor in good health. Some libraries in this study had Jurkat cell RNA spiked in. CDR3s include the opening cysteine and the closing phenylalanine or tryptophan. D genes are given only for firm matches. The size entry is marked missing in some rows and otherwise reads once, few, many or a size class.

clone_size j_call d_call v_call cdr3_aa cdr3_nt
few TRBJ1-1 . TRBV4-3 CASSPNALAEAFF TGCGCCAGCAGCCCGAATGCCCTCGCTGAAGCTTTCTTT
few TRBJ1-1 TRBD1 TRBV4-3 CASSPGQGGGTEAFF TGCGCCAGCAGCCCGGGACAGGGTGGTGGTACTGAAGCTTTCTTT
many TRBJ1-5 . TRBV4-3 CASSPGVKGNQPQHF TGCGCCAGCAGCCCAGGGGTGAAGGGCAATCAGCCCCAGCATTTT
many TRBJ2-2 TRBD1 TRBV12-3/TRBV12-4 CASSAGTATGELFF TGTGCCAGCAGTGCCGGGACAGCTACCGGGGAGCTGTTTTTT
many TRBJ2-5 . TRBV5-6 CASSLEGESQYF TGTGCCAGCAGCTTGGAAGGAGAGAGTCAGTACTTC
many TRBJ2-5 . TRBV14 CASSPPRQETQYF TGTGCCAGCAGCCCCCCCAGACAAGAGACCCAGTACTTC
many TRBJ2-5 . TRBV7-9 CASSLRIQETQYF TGTGCCAGCAGCTTACGGATCCAAGAGACCCAGTACTTC
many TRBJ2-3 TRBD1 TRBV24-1 CATTGQGVTDTQYF TGTGCCACCACCGGACAGGGGGTCACAGATACGCAGTATTTT
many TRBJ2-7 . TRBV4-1 CASSQERGGYYEQYF TGCGCCAGCAGCCAAGAACGGGGCGGATACTACGAGCAGTACTTC
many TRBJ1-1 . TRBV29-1 CSVESPVNTEAFF TGCAGCGTTGAATCCCCAGTGAACACTGAAGCTTTCTTT
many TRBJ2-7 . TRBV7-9 CASSPRDLKYEQYF TGTGCCAGCAGCCCGAGGGACCTTAAATACGAGCAGTACTTC
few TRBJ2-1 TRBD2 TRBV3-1 CASSQPLSGGSYNEQFF TGTGCCAGCAGCCAACCACTAAGCGGGGGGTCCTACAATGAGCAGTTCTTC
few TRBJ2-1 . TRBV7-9 CASSHPDEQFF TGTGCCAGCAGCCACCCCGATGAGCAGTTCTTC
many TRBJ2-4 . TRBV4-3 CASSQDSTDQPCF TGCGCCAGCAGCCAAGATTCGACGGACCAACCATGCTTC
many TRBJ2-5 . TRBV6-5 CASSYFSGEETQYF TGTGCCAGCAGTTACTTTTCAGGGGAAGAGACCCAGTACTTC
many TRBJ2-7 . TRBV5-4 CASSLGLAPDEQYF TGTGCCAGCAGCTTAGGTCTAGCTCCGGACGAGCAGTACTTC
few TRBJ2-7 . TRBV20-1 CSAIGLRDINYEQYF TGCAGTGCTATTGGTTTGCGGGACATAAACTACGAGCAGTACTTC
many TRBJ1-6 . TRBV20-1 CSARDPSGINSPLHF TGCAGTGCTAGAGATCCCTCCGGGATAAATTCACCCCTCCACTTT
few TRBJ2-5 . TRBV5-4 CASSHEAPQGETQYF TGTGCCAGCAGCCACGAAGCGCCCCAGGGGGAGACCCAGTACTTC
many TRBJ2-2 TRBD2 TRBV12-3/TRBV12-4 CASSQRVAGYTGELFF TGTGCCAGCAGCCAAAGGGTAGCGGGATACACCGGGGAGCTGTTTTTT
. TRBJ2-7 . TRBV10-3 CAISESLASSYEQYF TGTGCCATCAGTGAGTCGTTGGCGTCCTCCTACGAGCAGTACTTC
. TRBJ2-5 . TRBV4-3 CASSQDRSEQETQYF TGCGCCAGCAGCCAAGATCGATCCGAACAAGAGACCCAGTACTTC
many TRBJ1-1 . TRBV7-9 CASSPPTGLTEAFF TGTGCCAGCAGCCCACCAACAGGGCTCACCGAAGCTTTCTTT
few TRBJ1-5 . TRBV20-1 CSARDLSGGRLINQPQHF TGCAGTGCTAGAGACCTAAGCGGGGGGCGGCTAATTAATCAGCCCCAGCATTTT
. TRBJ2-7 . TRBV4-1 CASSQEGRGNYEQYF TGCGCCAGCAGCCAAGAAGGGCGGGGAAATTACGAGCAGTACTTC
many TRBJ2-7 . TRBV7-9 CASSSPPSRGASYEQYF TGTGCCAGCAGCTCCCCCCCGTCCCGCGGGGCCTCCTACGAGCAGTACTTC
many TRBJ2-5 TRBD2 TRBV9 CASTAGLAVQETQYF TGTGCCAGCACCGCGGGACTAGCGGTCCAAGAGACCCAGTACTTC
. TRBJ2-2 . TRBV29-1 CSVGTASTGELFF TGCAGCGTAGGGACGGCGAGCACCGGGGAGCTGTTTTTT
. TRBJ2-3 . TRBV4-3 CASSPTWSDTQYF TGCGCCAGCAGCCCGACTTGGTCAGATACGCAGTATTTT
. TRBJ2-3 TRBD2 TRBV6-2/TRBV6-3 CASSCSIYGTRREFADTQYF TGTGCCAGCAGTTGCTCGATATACGGTACTCGGCGGGAGTTTGCAGATACGCAGTATTTT